The rows below give T cell receptor beta chains drawn from one sample of a study of blood T cell repertoires in COVID-19. Using immunoSEQ multiplex PCR, the repertoire was profiled, and TCRdb retains in-frame clones only, with some absent. The sample has about 310,000 clones, under 90% seen once. The sample was PBMCs or T cells enriched from blood (not recorded which). These receptors were obtained from a woman in her thirties who had recovered from COVID-19. Each CDR3 is given with its conserved first and last residue. D genes are given only for firm matches. Expanded clones get a size class; other rows say once, few or many, or leave the size out.

14	.	TRBV7-9	TRBJ2-7	once	TGTGCCAGCAGCTTAAGGGAGAACCCTTGGGAGCAGTACTTC	CASSLRENPWEQYF
15	TRBD2	TRBV5-1	TRBJ2-7	.	TGCGCCAGCAGCTGGACTAGCGGGAGGGCCTACGAGCAGTACTTC	CASSWTSGRAYEQYF
14	TRBD2	TRBV5-6	TRBJ2-7	.	TGTGCCAGCAGCTTCATAGCGGGAGTCCACGAGCAGTACTTC	CASSFIAGVHEQYF
16	.	TRBV9	TRBJ1-3	.	TGTGCCAGCAGCGTCGGATTGGAGCCCTCTGGAAACACCATATATTTT	CASSVGLEPSGNTIYF
13	.	TRBV6-5	TRBJ1-1	.	TGTGCCAGCAGTCAGACAGGGAACACTGAAGCTTTCTTT	CASSQTGNTEAFF
18	TRBD2	TRBV14	TRBJ2-5	.	TGTGCCAGCAGCTTTCGTAAGCGGGAGTCGCACGTGCAAGAGACCCAGTACTTC	CASSFRKRESHVQETQYF
13	.	TRBV28	TRBJ1-2	.	TGTGCCAGCAGTTTAGGGGGGGCGAGGGGCTACACCTTC	CASSLGGARGYTF
14	.	TRBV18	TRBJ2-7	.	TGTGCCAGCTCACCACCGTCCGGCTCCTACGAGCAGTACTTC	CASSPPSGSYEQYF
16	TRBD1	TRBV7-2	TRBJ2-7	.	TGTGCCAGCAGCTTTTTTTCCCTCGGGACAGGGTACGAGCAGTACTTC	CASSFFSLGTGYEQYF
15	.	TRBV6-6	TRBJ1-2	.	TGTGCCAGCAGTTACCCGGAAGGGGGACCCTATGGCTACACCTTC	CASSYPEGGPYGYTF
16	TRBD2	TRBV6-1	TRBJ2-3	.	TGTGCCAGCAGTGAAGCCCTAGCGGTGGGGGCAGATACGCAGTATTTT	CASSEALAVGADTQYF
13	.	TRBV12-3/TRBV12-4	TRBJ1-2	.	TGTGCCAGCAGTTTACGGGGACTCTATGGCTACACCTTC	CASSLRGLYGYTF
14	.	TRBV6-5	TRBJ1-1	.	TGTGCCAGCAGTTTGTACAGGGTGAGCGATGAAGCTTTCTTT	CASSLYRVSDEAFF
14	.	TRBV7-2	TRBJ2-2	.	TGTGCCAGCAGCCATACAAGGAACACCGGGGAGCTGTTTTTT	CASSHTRNTGELFF
16	.	TRBV19	TRBJ2-1	.	TGTGCCAGTAGTATAGGCGCGCTTTACTCCTACAATGAGCAGTTCTTC	CASSIGALYSYNEQFF
15	TRBD1	TRBV6-5	TRBJ1-2	.	TGTGCCAGCAGACGAGACGCACAGGGGGAATATGGCTACACCTTC	CASRRDAQGEYGYTF
15	.	TRBV9	TRBJ2-7	.	TGTGCCAGCAGCGCTCACGGGACTCCCAGGGACGAGCAGTACTTC	CASSAHGTPRDEQYF
12	.	TRBV12-3/TRBV12-4	TRBJ2-1	.	TGTGCCAGCCGTCTACGAAACAATGAGCAGTTCTTC	CASRLRNNEQFF